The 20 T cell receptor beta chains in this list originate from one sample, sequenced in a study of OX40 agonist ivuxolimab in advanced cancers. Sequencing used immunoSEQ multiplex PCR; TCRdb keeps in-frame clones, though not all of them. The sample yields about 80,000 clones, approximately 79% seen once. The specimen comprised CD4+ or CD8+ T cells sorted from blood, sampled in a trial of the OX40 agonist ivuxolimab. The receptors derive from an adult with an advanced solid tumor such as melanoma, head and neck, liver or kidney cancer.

The CDR3 region is CAISEQSDSTDTQYF. The CDR3 bases are TGTGCCATCAGTGAACAGAGTGACAGCACAGATACGCAGTATTTT. This rearrangement joins TRBV10-3 to TRBJ2-3; D remains ambiguous. The germline CDR1 and CDR2 sequences are ENHRY and SYGVKD. CDR3 size: 15 residues. V was shortened by 3 bases and J by 0 bases, with 10 bases between the two germline ends.

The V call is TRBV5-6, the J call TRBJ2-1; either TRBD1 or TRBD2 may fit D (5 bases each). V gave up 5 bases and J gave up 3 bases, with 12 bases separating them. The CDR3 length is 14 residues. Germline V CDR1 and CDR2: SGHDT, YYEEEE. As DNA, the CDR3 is TGTGCCAGCAGGGGGGACGGTGACTACAATGAGCAGTTCTTC. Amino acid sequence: CASRGDGDYNEQFF.

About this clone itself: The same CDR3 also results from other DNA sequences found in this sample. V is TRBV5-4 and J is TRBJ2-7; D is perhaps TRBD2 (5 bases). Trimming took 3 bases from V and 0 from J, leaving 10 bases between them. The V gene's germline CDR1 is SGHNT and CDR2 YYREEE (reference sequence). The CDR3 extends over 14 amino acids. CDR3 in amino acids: CASSSLGSSYEQYF. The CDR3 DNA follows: TGTGCCAGCAGCTCCCTTGGGAGCTCCTACGAGCAGTACTTC.

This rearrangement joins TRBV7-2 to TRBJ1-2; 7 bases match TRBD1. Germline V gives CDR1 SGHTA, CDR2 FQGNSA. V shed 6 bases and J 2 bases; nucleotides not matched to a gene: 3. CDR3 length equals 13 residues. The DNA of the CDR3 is TGTGCCAGCAGTAGGGACAGAAACTATGGCTACACCTTC. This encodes CASSRDRNYGYTF.

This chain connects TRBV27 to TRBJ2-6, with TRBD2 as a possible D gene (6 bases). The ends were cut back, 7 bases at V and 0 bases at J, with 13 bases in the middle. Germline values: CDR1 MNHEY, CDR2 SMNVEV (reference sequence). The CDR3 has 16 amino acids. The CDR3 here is CASTYVGGSGANVLTF. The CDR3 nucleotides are TGTGCCAGCACCTACGTCGGGGGCTCTGGGGCCAACGTCCTGACTTTC.

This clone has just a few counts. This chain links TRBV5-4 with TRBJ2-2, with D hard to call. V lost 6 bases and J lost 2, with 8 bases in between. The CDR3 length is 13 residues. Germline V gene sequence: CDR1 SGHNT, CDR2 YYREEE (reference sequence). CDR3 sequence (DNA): TGTGCCAGCACTCCAGAAAACACCGGGGAGCTGTTTTTT. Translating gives CASTPENTGELFF. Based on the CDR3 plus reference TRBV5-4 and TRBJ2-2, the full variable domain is ETGVTQSPTHLIKTRGQQVTLRCSSQSGHNTVSWYQQALGQGPQFIFQYYREEENGRGNFPPRFSGLQFPNYSSELNVNALELDDSALYLCASTPENTGELFFGEGSRLTVL.

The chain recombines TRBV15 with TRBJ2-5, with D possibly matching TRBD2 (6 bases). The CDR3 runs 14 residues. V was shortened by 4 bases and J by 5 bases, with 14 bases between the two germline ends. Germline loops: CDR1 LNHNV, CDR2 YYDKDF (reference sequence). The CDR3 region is CATSTGGIGETQYF. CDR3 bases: TGTGCCACCAGCACTGGAGGGATTGGGGAGACCCAGTACTTC.

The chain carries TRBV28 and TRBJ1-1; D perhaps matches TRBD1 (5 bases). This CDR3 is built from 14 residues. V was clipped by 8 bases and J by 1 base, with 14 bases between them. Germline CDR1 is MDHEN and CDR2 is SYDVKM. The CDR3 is CASLTPTGNTEAFF. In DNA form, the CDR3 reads TGTGCCAGCCTCACCCCCACAGGGAACACTGAAGCTTTCTTT. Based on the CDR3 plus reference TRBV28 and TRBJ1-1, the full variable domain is DVKVTQSSRYLVKRTGEKVFLECVQDMDHENMFWYRQDPGLGLRLIYFSYDVKMKEKGDIPEGYSVSREKKERFSLILESASTNQTSMYLCASLTPTGNTEAFFGQGTRLTVV.

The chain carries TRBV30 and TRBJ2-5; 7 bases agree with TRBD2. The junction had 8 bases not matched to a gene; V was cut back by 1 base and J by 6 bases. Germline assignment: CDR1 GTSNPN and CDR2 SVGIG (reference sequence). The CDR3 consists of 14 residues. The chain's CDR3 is CAWSALGGRKTQYF. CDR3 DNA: TGTGCCTGGAGTGCTCTTGGCGGGAGAAAGACCCAGTACTTC.

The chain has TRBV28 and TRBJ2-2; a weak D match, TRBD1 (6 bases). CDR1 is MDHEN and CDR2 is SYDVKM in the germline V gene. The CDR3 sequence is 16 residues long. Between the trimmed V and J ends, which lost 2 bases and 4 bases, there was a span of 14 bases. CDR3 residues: CASSLKGRGSTGELFF. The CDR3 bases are TGTGCCAGCAGTTTAAAGGGCAGGGGAAGCACCGGGGAGCTGTTTTTT.

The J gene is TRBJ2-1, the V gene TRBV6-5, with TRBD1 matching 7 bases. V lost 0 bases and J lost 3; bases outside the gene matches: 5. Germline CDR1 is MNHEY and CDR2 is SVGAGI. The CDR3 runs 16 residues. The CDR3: CASSYSGQPYYNEQFF. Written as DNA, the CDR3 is TGTGCCAGCAGTTACTCGGGACAGCCTTACTACAATGAGCAGTTCTTC.

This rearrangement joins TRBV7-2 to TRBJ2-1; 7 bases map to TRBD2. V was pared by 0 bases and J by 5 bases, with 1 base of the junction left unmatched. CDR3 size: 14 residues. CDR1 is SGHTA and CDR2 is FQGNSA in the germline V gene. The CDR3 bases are TGTGCCAGCAGCTTAGCGCTAGCGGACAATGAGCAGTTCTTC. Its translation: CASSLALADNEQFF.

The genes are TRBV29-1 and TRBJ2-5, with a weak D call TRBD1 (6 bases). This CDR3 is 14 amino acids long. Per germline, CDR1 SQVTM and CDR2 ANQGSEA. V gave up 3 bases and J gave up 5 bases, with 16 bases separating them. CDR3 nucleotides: TGCAGCGTTGAGGGGCAGGGGCTTTGGGAGACCCAGTACTTC. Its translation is CSVEGQGLWETQYF.

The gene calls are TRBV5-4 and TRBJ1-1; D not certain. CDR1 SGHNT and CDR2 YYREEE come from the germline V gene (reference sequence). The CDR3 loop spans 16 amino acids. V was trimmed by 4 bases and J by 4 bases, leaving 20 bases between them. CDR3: CASSPNPGLRVTEAFF. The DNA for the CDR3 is TGTGCCAGCAGCCCAAACCCCGGGCTAAGGGTCACTGAAGCTTTCTTT.

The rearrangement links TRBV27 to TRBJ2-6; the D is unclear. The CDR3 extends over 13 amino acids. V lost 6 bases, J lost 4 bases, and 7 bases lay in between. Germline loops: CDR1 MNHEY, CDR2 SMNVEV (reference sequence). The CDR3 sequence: CASSPRGANVLTF. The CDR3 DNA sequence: TGTGCCAGCAGCCCTCGAGGGGCCAACGTCCTGACTTTC.

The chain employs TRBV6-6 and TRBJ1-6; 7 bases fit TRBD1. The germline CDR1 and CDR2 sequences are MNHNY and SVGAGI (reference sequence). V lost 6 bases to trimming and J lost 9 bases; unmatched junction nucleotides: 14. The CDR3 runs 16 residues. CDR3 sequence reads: CASSPPGQAGSSPLHF. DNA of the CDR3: TGTGCCAGCAGCCCTCCCGGACAGGCGGGGAGTTCACCCCTCCACTTT.

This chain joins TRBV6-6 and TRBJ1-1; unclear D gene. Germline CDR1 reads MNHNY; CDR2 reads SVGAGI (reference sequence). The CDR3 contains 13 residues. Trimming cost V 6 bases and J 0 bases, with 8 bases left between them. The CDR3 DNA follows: TGTGCCAGCAGCCCCGAAATGAACACTGAAGCTTTCTTT. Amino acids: CASSPEMNTEAFF.

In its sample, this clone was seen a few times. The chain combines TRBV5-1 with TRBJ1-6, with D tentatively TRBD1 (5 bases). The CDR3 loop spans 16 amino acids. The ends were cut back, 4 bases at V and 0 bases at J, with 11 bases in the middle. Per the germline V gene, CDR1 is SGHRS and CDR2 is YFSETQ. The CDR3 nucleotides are TGCGCCAGCAGCCCCCGACAGACCTCCTATAATTCACCCCTCCACTTT. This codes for CASSPRQTSYNSPLHF.

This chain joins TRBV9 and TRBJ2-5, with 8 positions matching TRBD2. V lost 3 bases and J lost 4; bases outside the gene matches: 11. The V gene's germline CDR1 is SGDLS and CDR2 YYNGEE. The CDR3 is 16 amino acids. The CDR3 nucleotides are TGTGCCAGCAGCGCTAGAGGCGGGGGGCGGATAGAGACCCAGTACTTC. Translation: CASSARGGGRIETQYF.

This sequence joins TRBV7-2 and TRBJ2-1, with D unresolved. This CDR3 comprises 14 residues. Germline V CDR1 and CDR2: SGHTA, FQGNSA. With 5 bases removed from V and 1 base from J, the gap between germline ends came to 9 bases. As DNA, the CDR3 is TGTGCCAGCAGCCCCGGTCGATCCTACAATGAGCAGTTCTTC. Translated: CASSPGRSYNEQFF.